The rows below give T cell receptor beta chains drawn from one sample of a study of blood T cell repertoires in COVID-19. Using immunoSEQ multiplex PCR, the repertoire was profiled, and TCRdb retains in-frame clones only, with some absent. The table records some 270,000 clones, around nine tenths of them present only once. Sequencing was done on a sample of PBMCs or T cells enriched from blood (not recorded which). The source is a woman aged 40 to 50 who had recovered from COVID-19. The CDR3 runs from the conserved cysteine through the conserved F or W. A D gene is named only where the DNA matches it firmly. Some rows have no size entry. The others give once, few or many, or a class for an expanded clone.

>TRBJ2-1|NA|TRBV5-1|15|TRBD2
CASSITSGSYNEQFF
TGCGCCAGCAGCATTACTAGCGGGAGCTACAATGAGCAGTTCTTC
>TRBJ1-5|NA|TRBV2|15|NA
CASKSGGTGNQPQHF
TGTGCCAGCAAGTCAGGAGGGACGGGCAATCAGCCCCAGCATTTT
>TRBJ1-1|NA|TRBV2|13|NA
CASSGHLNTEAFF
TGTGCCAGCAGTGGCCACTTGAACACTGAAGCTTTCTTT
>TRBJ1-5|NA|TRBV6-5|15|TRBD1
CASSRTGGRDQPQHF
TGTGCCAGCAGTCGGACAGGGGGCAGAGATCAGCCCCAGCATTTT
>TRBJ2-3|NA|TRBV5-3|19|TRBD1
CARSLPPLDRVRRTDTQYF
TGTGCCAGAAGCTTACCACCCTTAGACAGGGTTAGACGCACAGATACGCAGTATTTT
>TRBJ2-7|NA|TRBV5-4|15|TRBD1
CASSFPGQELYEQYF
TGTGCCAGCAGTTTCCCGGGACAGGAGCTCTACGAGCAGTACTTC
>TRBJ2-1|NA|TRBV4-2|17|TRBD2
CASSQGLAGGSYNEQFF
TGTGCCAGCAGCCAAGGACTAGCGGGGGGTTCCTACAATGAGCAGTTCTTC
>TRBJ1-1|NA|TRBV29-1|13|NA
CSVTRGSNTEAFF
TGCAGCGTGACCAGGGGCTCTAACACTGAAGCTTTCTTT
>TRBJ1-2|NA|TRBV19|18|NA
CASSGGRGAPGANYGYTF
TGTGCCAGTAGTGGCGGGAGAGGAGCTCCCGGGGCTAACTATGGCTACACCTTC
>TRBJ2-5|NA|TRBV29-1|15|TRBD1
CSVGRTGTGQETQYF
TGCAGCGTTGGCCGGACCGGGACAGGGCAAGAGACCCAGTACTTC
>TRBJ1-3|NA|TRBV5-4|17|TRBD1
CASSPNSGGAGGNTIYF
TGTGCCAGCAGCCCGAACTCAGGGGGCGCAGGTGGAAACACCATATATTTT
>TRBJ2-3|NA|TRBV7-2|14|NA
CASSSGLIRDTQYF
TGTGCCAGCAGCTCTGGACTTATCCGAGATACGCAGTATTTT
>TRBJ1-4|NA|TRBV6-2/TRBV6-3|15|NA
CASSYSMSSYEKLFF
TGTGCCAGCAGTTACTCGATGTCCAGTTATGAAAAACTGTTTTTT
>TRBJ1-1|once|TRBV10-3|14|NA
CAISESWEGTEAFF
TGTGCCATCAGTGAGTCATGGGAGGGCACTGAAGCTTTCTTT
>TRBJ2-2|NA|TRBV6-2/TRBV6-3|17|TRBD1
CASSTRPGQGYTGELFF
TGTGCCAGCAGCACCCGCCCGGGACAGGGGTACACCGGGGAGCTGTTTTTT
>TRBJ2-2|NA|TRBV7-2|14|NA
CASSLGLNTGELFF
TGTGCCAGCAGCTTAGGTCTGAACACCGGGGAGCTGTTTTTT
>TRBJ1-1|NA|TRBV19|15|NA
CASSPLPGGVTEAFF
TGTGCCAGTAGCCCACTCCCGGGGGGGGTCACTGAAGCTTTCTTT
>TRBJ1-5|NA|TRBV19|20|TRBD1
CARNSTLGDRGRESNQPQHF
TGTGCCAGGAATTCCACGCTAGGGGACAGGGGGCGAGAAAGCAATCAGCCCCAGCATTTT
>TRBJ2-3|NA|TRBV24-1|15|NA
CATSDLSQGIDTQYF
TGTGCCACCAGTGATTTGAGTCAGGGTATAGATACGCAGTATTTT
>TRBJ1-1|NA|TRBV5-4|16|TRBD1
CASSLEIGQGRTEAFF
TGTGCCAGCAGCTTGGAGATAGGACAGGGGAGGACTGAAGCTTTCTTT
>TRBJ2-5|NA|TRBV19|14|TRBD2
CASSRIAGQETQYF
TGTGCCAGTAGTAGAATAGCGGGTCAAGAGACCCAGTACTTC
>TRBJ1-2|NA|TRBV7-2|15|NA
CASSRGGGPSYGYTF
TGTGCCAGCAGTCGAGGGGGGGGCCCGAGCTATGGCTACACCTTC
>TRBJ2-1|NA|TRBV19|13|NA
CASSIGPEGEQFF
TGTGCCAGTAGTATAGGTCCAGAGGGTGAGCAGTTCTTC
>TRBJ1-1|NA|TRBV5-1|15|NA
CASSLNPGVNTEAFF
TGCGCCAGCAGCTTGAATCCGGGAGTGAACACTGAAGCTTTCTTT
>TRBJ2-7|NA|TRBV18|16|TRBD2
CASSSWTSGFPYEQYF
TGTGCCAGCTCCTCGTGGACTAGCGGGTTTCCCTACGAGCAGTACTTC
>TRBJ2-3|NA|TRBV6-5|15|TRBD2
CASRGLAGGLDTQYF
TGTGCCAGCAGGGGACTAGCGGGCGGTTTGGATACGCAGTATTTT
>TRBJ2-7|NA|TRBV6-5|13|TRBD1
CASRGTGNGEQYF
TGTGCCAGCAGGGGGACAGGGAATGGCGAGCAGTACTTC
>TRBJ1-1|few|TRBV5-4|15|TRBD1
CASSNAGTGGTEAFF
TGTGCCAGCAGTAATGCCGGGACAGGGGGCACTGAAGCTTTCTTT
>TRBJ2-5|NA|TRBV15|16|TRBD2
CATSRDYGGGEETQYF
TGTGCCACCAGCAGAGATTACGGGGGGGGCGAGGAGACCCAGTACTTC
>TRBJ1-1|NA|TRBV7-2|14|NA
CASSFDRWNTEAFF
TGTGCCAGCAGCTTCGACAGATGGAACACTGAAGCTTTCTTT
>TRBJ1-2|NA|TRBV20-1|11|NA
CSARDNYGYTF
TGCAGTGCCCGAGATAACTATGGCTACACCTTC
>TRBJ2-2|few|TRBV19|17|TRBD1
CASSSRFGTENTGELFF
TGTGCCAGTAGTTCTCGATTTGGGACAGAAAACACCGGGGAGCTGTTTTTT
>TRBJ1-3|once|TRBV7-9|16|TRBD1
CASSLIDRGSGNTIYF
TGTGCCAGCAGCTTAATCGACAGGGGCTCTGGAAACACCATATATTTT
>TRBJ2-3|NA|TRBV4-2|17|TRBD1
CASSPLPGQSATDTQYF
TGTGCCAGCAGCCCTCTCCCGGGACAGTCAGCCACAGATACGCAGTATTTT
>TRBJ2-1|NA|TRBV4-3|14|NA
CASSQEANGDEQFF
TGCGCCAGCAGCCAAGAGGCTAACGGGGATGAGCAGTTCTTC
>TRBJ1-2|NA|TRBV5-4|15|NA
CASKSAGSPLYGYTF
TGTGCCAGCAAGTCGGCAGGCAGTCCCCTCTATGGCTACACCTTC
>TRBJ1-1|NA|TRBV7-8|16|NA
CASSLVPRGSTPEAFF
TGTGCCAGCAGCTTAGTTCCCCGGGGATCAACACCTGAAGCTTTCTTT
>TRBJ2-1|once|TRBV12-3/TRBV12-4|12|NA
CASSFQAREQFF
TGTGCCAGCAGTTTTCAGGCGCGCGAGCAGTTCTTC
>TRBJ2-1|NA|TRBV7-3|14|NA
CASSPRRASNEQFF
TGTGCCAGCAGCCCAAGGAGGGCCTCCAATGAGCAGTTCTTC
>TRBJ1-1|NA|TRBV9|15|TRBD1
CASSQTTGRGTEAFF
TGTGCCAGCAGCCAGACGACAGGGCGCGGCACTGAAGCTTTCTTT
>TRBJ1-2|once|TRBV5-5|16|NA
CASSLAPGNRYYGYTF
TGTGCCAGCAGCCTCGCCCCAGGGAATCGGTACTATGGCTACACCTTC
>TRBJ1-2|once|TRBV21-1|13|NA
CASSKGQGASYTF
TGTGCCAGCAGCAAAGGCCAGGGGGCTAGCTACACCTTC
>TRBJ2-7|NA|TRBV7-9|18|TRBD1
CASSLALSRDRASYEQYF
TGTGCCAGCAGCTTAGCCCTATCCCGGGACAGGGCGTCCTACGAGCAGTACTTC
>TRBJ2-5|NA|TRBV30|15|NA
CAWKEGLLPQETQYF
TGTGCCTGGAAGGAGGGACTCCTTCCTCAAGAGACCCAGTACTTC
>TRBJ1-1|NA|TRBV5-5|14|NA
CASSYLGLDTEAFF
TGTGCCAGCAGTTACCTCGGGTTGGACACTGAAGCTTTCTTT
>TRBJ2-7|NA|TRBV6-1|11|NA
CASSEPDNEYF
TGTGCCAGCAGTGAACCAGATAACGAGTACTTC
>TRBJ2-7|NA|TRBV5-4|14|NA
CASSPGRGSYEQYF
TGTGCCAGCAGCCCCGGTAGGGGGTCCTACGAGCAGTACTTC
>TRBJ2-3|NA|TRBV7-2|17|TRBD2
CASSPLLAGVSTDTQYF
TGTGCCAGCAGCCCCTTACTAGCGGGAGTGTCCACAGATACGCAGTATTTT
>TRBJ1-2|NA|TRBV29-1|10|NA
CSVEAGGYTF
TGCAGCGTTGAAGCAGGTGGCTACACCTTC
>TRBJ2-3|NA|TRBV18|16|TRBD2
CASSPPGGVRTDTQYF
TGTGCCAGCTCACCACCGGGGGGGGTTCGGACAGATACGCAGTATTTT
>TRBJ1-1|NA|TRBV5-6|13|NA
CASRSGGSTEAFF
TGTGCCAGCAGGTCGGGGGGGAGCACTGAAGCTTTCTTT